This T cell receptor beta chain was sequenced during a study of T cell repertoires in cytomegalovirus infection. TCRdb re-called the reads with MiXCR, one entry per CDR3 protein. The sample records hundreds of thousands of distinct CDR3 sequences, roughly 33% being singletons. Per the germline V gene, CDR1 is SEHNR and CDR2 is FQNEAQ (reference sequence). This CDR3 spans 13 amino acids. Trimming left V 10 bases short and J 0 bases short, with 10 bases between. This clonotype appeared once. Its antigen is not identified. This specimen was cultured PBMCs, taken from culture after CMV antigen stimulation. The sequence was collected from a human donor in good health (CMV status not recorded). Some clones in this sample may be carry-over from other donors' samples. The rearrangement joins TRBV7-9 to TRBJ1-3, with D perhaps matching TRBD1 (5 bases). The CDR3, as DNA: TGTGCCACCGTAACAGGCTCTGGAAACACCATATATTTT. Protein: CATVTGSGNTIYF.